These T cell receptor beta chains were read from a single sample in a study of blood T cell repertoires in COVID-19. Generated by immunoSEQ multiplex PCR, the TCRdb table keeps only in-frame clones and is missing some. There are around 120,000 clones in the sample; around 88% occur only once, and under 6% lies in the top ten. The sequencing input was peripheral blood. All receptors derive from a man older than 75 with active or convalescent COVID-19. Each CDR3 is given with its conserved first and last residue. Fields, in order: V gene, clone size, J gene, D gene, CDR3 protein, CDR3 DNA. D genes are given only for firm matches. Size is stated for part of the rows, as once, few or many counts, or as a class when the clone is expanded.

V: TRBV4-3; size: once; J: TRBJ1-2; D: -; CDR3: CASSQDLESYGYTF; DNA: TGCGCCAGCAGCCAAGATCTGGAGTCATATGGCTACACCTTC
V: TRBV11-2; size: -; J: TRBJ2-5; D: -; CDR3: CASSLGYQETQYF; DNA: TGTGCCAGCAGCTTAGGTTATCAAGAGACCCAGTACTTC
V: TRBV28; size: -; J: TRBJ1-2; D: TRBD1; CDR3: CASRDRGSDGYTF; DNA: TGTGCCAGCAGAGACAGGGGAAGTGATGGCTACACCTTC
V: TRBV4-1; size: -; J: TRBJ2-1; D: TRBD2; CDR3: CASSLGLAGPEQFF; DNA: TGCGCCAGCAGCCTGGGACTAGCGGGGCCTGAGCAGTTCTTC
V: TRBV7-2; size: -; J: TRBJ1-3; D: -; CDR3: CASSLAPVKSGNTIYF; DNA: TGTGCCAGCAGCTTAGCGCCGGTGAAATCTGGAAACACCATATATTTT
V: TRBV4-1; size: -; J: TRBJ2-3; D: -; CDR3: CASSSRPPSTDTQYF; DNA: TGCGCCAGCAGCTCTAGGCCCCCTAGCACAGATACGCAGTATTTT
V: TRBV7-8; size: -; J: TRBJ1-1; D: -; CDR3: CASSRARSTEAFF; DNA: TGTGCCAGCAGCCGCGCTCGTAGCACTGAAGCTTTCTTT
V: TRBV24-1; size: -; J: TRBJ2-3; D: TRBD1; CDR3: CATSGQGNCPDTQYF; DNA: TGTGCCACCAGTGGACAGGGTAATTGCCCAGATACGCAGTATTTT
V: TRBV5-1; size: once; J: TRBJ1-6; D: -; CDR3: CASSPSSGHYNSPLHF; DNA: TGCGCCAGCAGCCCGTCGTCGGGACACTATAATTCACCCCTCCACTTT
V: TRBV7-9; size: -; J: TRBJ1-1; D: TRBD1; CDR3: CASSRGQGWSAFF; DNA: TGTGCCAGCAGCCGTGGACAGGGATGGTCTGCTTTCTTT